These 32 T cell receptor beta chains share one sample of origin, sequenced in a study of regulatory T cells in long-lasting Graves disease. Arm-PCR of CDR3 regions with iRepertoire HTBI primers generated TCR beta libraries. TCRdb reprocessed the multiplex PCR reads via MiXCR and lists one record per CDR3 protein. The sample has 450,000 to 650,000 distinct CDR3 sequences, more than 15% seen once; the top ten hold 25%. Documented time point: newly diagnosed GD, antithyroid drugs for less than 3 months. There was RNA extracted from PBMCs, and the TCR library was made from it. The same sample was also used in a study of T cells in Graves' hyperthyroidism and ophthalmopathy.

Here the sequenced sample was peripheral blood mononuclear cells (PBMCs), taken at new diagnosis, from a patient treated with antithyroid drugs. The receptor source for this set is a woman aged 35 to 59 with Graves disease.

This clonotype was picked up many times. V and J are TRBV18 and TRBJ2-7; maybe TRBD2 (6 bases). The CDR3 has 15 residues. V dropped 3 bases and J dropped 3 bases, with 15 bases sitting between them. Per the germline V gene, CDR1 is KGHSH and CDR2 is LQKENI. CDR3 coding DNA: TGTGCCAGCTCACCCCTCGAACGGGGGAACTACGAGCAGTACTTC. Encoded protein: CASSPLERGNYEQYF.

This clonotype was seen a few times. This sequence joins TRBV5-5 and TRBJ2-1, with 8 bases lining up with TRBD1. The CDR3 has 15 amino acids. V dropped 7 bases and J dropped 7; count of bases not matched to a gene: 13. Germline CDR1 and CDR2: SGHKS and YYEKEE (reference sequence). The CDR3 DNA sequence: TGTGCCAGCTCCCCCCCGGGGACAGGCCCGAATGAGCAGTTCTTC. As protein: CASSPPGTGPNEQFF. Combining the CDR3 with reference TRBV5-5 and TRBJ2-1 gives the whole variable domain DAGVTQSPTHLIKTRGQQVTLRCSPISGHKSVSWYQQVLGQGPQFIFQYYEKEERGRGNFPDRFSARQFPNYSSELNVNALLLGDSALYLCASSPPGTGPNEQFFGPGTRLTVL.

This clonotype has only a few counts. The V call is TRBV11-2, the J call TRBJ1-2; D is possibly TRBD1 (6 bases). V lost 4 bases and J lost 2, with 17 bases in between. This CDR3 contains 16 residues. Germline V gene sequence: CDR1 SGHAT, CDR2 FQNNGV. The DNA of the CDR3 is TGTGCCAGCAGCTCTACTCGGGGGGGGCTCAACTATGGCTACACCTTC. Translating it yields CASSSTRGGLNYGYTF.

Ten or more counts support this clonotype. V is TRBV12-3 or TRBV12-4 and J is TRBJ2-3; D call uncertain. Trimming took off 6 bases at V and 3 bases at J, with 13 bases between the two ends. The CDR3 covers 14 residues. CDR3 sequence reads: CASSRTSWTDTQYF. As DNA, the CDR3 is TGTGCCAGCAGCAGGACCTCCTGGACAGATACGCAGTATTTT.

This clonotype was counted many times. The chain employs TRBV2 and TRBJ1-2, with TRBD1 identical over 7 bases. Germline V gene data show CDR1 as SNHLY and CDR2 as FYNNEI. The CDR3 spans 15 residues. V was pared by 6 bases and J by 7 bases, with 14 bases of the junction left unmatched. The CDR3 nucleotides are TGTGCCAGCAGCGACGTTACAGGGGTCGGGAGTGGCTACACCTTC. It specifies CASSDVTGVGSGYTF.

This clonotype appeared many times. The chain combines TRBV11-2 with TRBJ1-1; the D is unclear. From germline, CDR1 is SGHAT and CDR2 FQNNGV. The germline V and J ends were trimmed by 1 base and 10 bases, with 10 bases remaining between them. The CDR3 spans 12 residues. Here the CDR3 reads CASSLVLGIAFF. For the CDR3, the DNA is TGTGCCAGCAGCTTAGTTCTGGGGATAGCTTTCTTT.

V gene TRBV24-1 combines with J gene TRBJ2-3; perhaps TRBD2 as D (6 bases). CDR3 length: 13 amino acids. Germline CDR1 KGHDR, CDR2 SFDVKD. Trimming cost V 9 bases and J 6 bases, with 15 bases left between them. CDR3 residues: CATAGTPLDTQYF. As DNA, the CDR3 is TGTGCCACCGCCGGGACTCCCCTTGATACGCAGTATTTT.

This clonotype was observed many times. V and J are TRBV27 and TRBJ2-5, with D possibly TRBD1 on 6 matching bases. V lost 3 bases to trimming and J lost 1 base, with 18 bases between them. This CDR3 has 17 amino acids. CDR1 is MNHEY, CDR2 SMNVEV, per germline (reference sequence). The CDR3 is CASSFIGIDRIQETQYF. In nucleotides, the CDR3 is TGTGCCAGCAGTTTTATAGGGATAGACAGGATCCAAGAGACCCAGTACTTC.

Ten or more counts support this clonotype. In DNA, the CDR3 is TGCAGTGTAAAGGTTCAAGAGACCCAGTACTTC. This gives the protein CSVKVQETQYF. The V call is TRBV20-1, the J call TRBJ2-5; no clear D gene. Trimming left V 7 bases short and J 2 bases short, with 8 bases between. The V gene's germline CDR1 is DFQATT and CDR2 SNEGSKA (reference sequence). CDR3 length equals 11 residues.

Ten or more counts support this clonotype. V gene TRBV9 combines with J gene TRBJ2-5, with D perhaps matching TRBD2 (5 bases). V was pared by 4 bases and J by 2 bases, with 12 bases between. The CDR3 covers 14 residues. Germline CDR1 SGDLS, CDR2 YYNGEE. For the CDR3, the DNA is TGTGCCAGCAGCCCCGGGGATACTCAAGAGACCCAGTACTTC. This encodes CASSPGDTQETQYF.

About this clonotype: A much bigger clone sits one base away, suggesting this may be a read error. The V call is TRBV28, the J call TRBJ1-4; D ambiguous. This CDR3 contains 13 residues. The V gene's germline CDR1 is MDHEN and CDR2 SYDVKM. CDR3: CASSSTPEEKPFF. The DNA of the CDR3 is TGTGCCAGCAGTTCCACCCCGGAGGAAAAACCGTTTTTT.

The J gene is TRBJ2-5, the V gene TRBV15; D may be TRBD2 (6 bases). Germline lookup yields CDR1 LNHNV and CDR2 YYDKDF (reference sequence). The CDR3 spans 14 residues. Trimming left V 1 base short and J 1 base short, with 7 bases between. The CDR3 sequence is CATSRVGLQETQYF. The CDR3 DNA follows: TGTGCCACCAGCAGAGTGGGACTCCAAGAGACCCAGTACTTC.

This clonotype was seen many times. This chain joins TRBV30 and TRBJ1-2; TRBD1 is a possible D gene (5 bases). V lost 0 bases to trimming and J lost 0 bases, with 11 bases between them. CDR1 is GTSNPN, CDR2 SVGIG, per germline (reference sequence). The CDR3 has 15 amino acids. The CDR3 sequence: CAWSVPGPTNYGYTF. CDR3 in DNA: TGTGCCTGGAGTGTACCAGGGCCGACTAACTATGGCTACACCTTC.

In its sample, this clonotype was seen many times. The V gene is TRBV12-3 or TRBV12-4, the J gene TRBJ2-7; 13 nucleotides match TRBD2. The length of the CDR3 is 17 residues. After removal of 4 bases from V and 7 bases from J, the junction contained 13 bases not matched to a gene. CDR3 amino acids: CASSSPLTSGGGGEQYF. DNA for the CDR3: TGTGCCAGCAGTTCGCCCCTAACTAGCGGGGGGGGGGGTGAGCAGTACTTC.

The J gene is TRBJ1-6, the V gene TRBV6-5, with 9 bases matching TRBD1. V was clipped by 2 bases and J by 8 bases; unmatched bases: 1. Per the germline V gene, CDR1 is MNHEY and CDR2 is SVGAGI. CDR3 size: 14 residues. The CDR3 reads CASSYRTGDSPLHF. DNA of the CDR3: TGTGCCAGCAGTTACAGGACAGGGGATTCACCCCTCCACTTT.

On this clonotype itself: This could be a read error, since a much larger clone is one nucleotide away. The V gene is TRBV13, the J gene TRBJ2-1; TRBD1 matches 8 bases. V shed 0 bases, J shed 10 bases, and the junction held 8 bases outside the gene matches. This CDR3 has 15 amino acids. Germline V gene data show CDR1 as PRHDT and CDR2 as FYEKMQ (reference sequence). The chain's CDR3 is CASSLGVRGLDEQFF. As DNA, the CDR3 is TGTGCCAGCAGCTTAGGCGTCAGGGGGCTCGACGAGCAGTTCTTC.

The gene calls are TRBV28 and TRBJ2-1, with 9 positions matching TRBD2. This CDR3 contains 15 residues. V lost 6 bases, J lost 8 bases, and 11 bases stayed unmatched. The germline gives CDR1 MDHEN, CDR2 SYDVKM. The DNA for the CDR3 is TGTGCCAGCAGCCCACCCGGCGGGGGGGCGGATGAGCAGTTCTTC. Amino acids: CASSPPGGGADEQFF. Combining the CDR3 with reference TRBV28 and TRBJ2-1 gives the whole variable domain DVKVTQSSRYLVKRTGEKVFLECVQDMDHENMFWYRQDPGLGLRLIYFSYDVKMKEKGDIPEGYSVSREKKERFSLILESASTNQTSMYLCASSPPGGGADEQFFGPGTRLTVL.

This clonotype was recorded at least ten times. The V and J genes are TRBV4-1 and TRBJ2-5, with TRBD2 matching over 11 bases. V lost 0 bases to trimming and J lost 4 bases; unmatched junction nucleotides: 4. The germline V gene encodes CDR1 MGHRA and CDR2 YSYEKL. The CDR3 contains 16 residues. Written as DNA, the CDR3 is TGCGCCAGCAGCCAAGATAGCGGGGGGGACGCAGAGACCCAGTACTTC. Translation gives CASSQDSGGDAETQYF.

With regard to this clonotype: Relative to the germline gene, one junction end is altered; a read error may explain this. This chain uses TRBV12-3 or TRBV12-4 with TRBJ2-1; TRBD1 agrees at 8 bases. The CDR3 is 14 amino acids. The CDR3 DNA is TGTGCCAGCAGCTCGATGGACAGGGCGAATGGGCAGTTCTTC. As protein: CASSSMDRANGQFF.

This clonotype was seen more than once but under ten times. The J gene is TRBJ2-2, the V gene TRBV6-2 or TRBV6-3, with 7 bases aligning to TRBD1. The V and J ends lost 7 bases and 8 bases, in that order; junction bases with no gene match: 7. The CDR3 covers 13 residues. Germline values: CDR1 MNHEY, CDR2 SVGEGT. CDR3 sequence: CASTGTARGELFF. CDR3 bases: TGTGCCAGCACCGGGACAGCTCGTGGGGAGCTGTTTTTT.

This clonotype was seen only a few times. This CDR3 reads CASSEDQRVVLFF. CDR3 coding DNA: TGCGCCAGCAGTGAGGACCAAAGGGTCGTACTGTTTTTT. This rearrangement joins TRBV10-2 to TRBJ1-4; D remains ambiguous. V lost 2 bases and J 13 bases, leaving 14 bases between the germline ends. This CDR3 comprises 13 residues. CDR1 is WSHSY and CDR2 is SAAADI in the germline V gene.

This clonotype was detected a few times. The chain couples TRBV6-5 to TRBJ2-1; 16 positions agree with TRBD2. Germline CDR1 is MNHEY and CDR2 is SVGAGI. This CDR3 comprises 20 residues. With V trimmed by 1 base and J by 8 bases, 14 bases remained unmatched. For the CDR3, the DNA is TGTGCCAGCAGTTACTTACCGGGACTAGCGGGGGGGAAAAAACGGTATGAGCAGTTCTTC. Translating it yields CASSYLPGLAGGKKRYEQFF.

This clonotype was seen repeatedly, ten times or more. At one end, the junction sequence differs from germline, possibly due to a read error. CDR3 amino acids: CASSSGQPTDTQYF. CDR3 sequence (DNA): TGTGCCAGCAGCTCAGGACAGCCCACAGATACGCAGTATTTT. The chain couples TRBV5-1 to TRBJ2-3; tentatively, D is TRBD1 (6 bases). Germline CDR1 reads SGHRS; CDR2 reads YFSETQ. There are 14 residues in the CDR3.

This clonotype has only a few counts. The chain links TRBV29-1 to TRBJ2-7; 8 bases map to TRBD1. The CDR3 extends over 13 amino acids. V shed 7 bases and J 3 bases; nucleotides not matched to a gene: 8. Germline assignment: CDR1 SQVTM and CDR2 ANQGSEA. CDR3 amino acids: CSGLTGEDYEQYF. CDR3 bases: TGCAGCGGCCTGACAGGGGAAGACTACGAGCAGTACTTC.

This clonotype was counted ten times or more. The chain is built from TRBV5-1 and TRBJ1-1; D call uncertain. V dropped 5 bases and J dropped 5 bases, with 22 bases sitting between them. CDR1 and CDR2 (germline): SGHRS, YFSETQ. This CDR3 spans 16 amino acids. This CDR3 reads CASRSSSGVMGTEAFF. CDR3 coding DNA: TGCGCCAGCAGGAGCTCTTCTGGGGTGATGGGGACTGAAGCTTTCTTT.

The chain is built from TRBV10-1 and TRBJ2-2, with D uncertain. Germline CDR1 WNHNN, CDR2 SYGVQD (reference sequence). Deletions cut 0 bases from V and 5 bases from J, with 7 bases between. The CDR3 sequence is 14 residues long. CDR3 bases: TGCGCCAGCAGTGAGTCGTGGGCTACCGGGGAGCTGTTTTTT. Amino acid sequence: CASSESWATGELFF.

The genes are TRBV10-3 and TRBJ1-2; D possibly corresponds to TRBD1 (5 bases). Germline V CDR1 and CDR2: ENHRY, SYGVKD. This CDR3 is 14 amino acids long. Deletions cut 2 bases from V and 5 bases from J, with 12 bases between. The CDR3 spells CAISEGGTEYGYTF. The CDR3 DNA reads as TGTGCCATCAGTGAGGGAGGGACGGAGTATGGCTACACCTTC.

This clonotype was detected many times. The CDR3 coding sequence is TGTGCCAGCAGTTTTGGGGGGCGCAATCAGCCCCAGCATTTT. Residues: CASSFGGRNQPQHF. The rearrangement uses TRBV12-3 or TRBV12-4 and TRBJ1-5, with D maybe TRBD1 (6 bases). The CDR3 spans 14 residues. Trimming cost V 3 bases and J 2 bases, with 8 bases left between them.

V usage is TRBV12-3 or TRBV12-4 and J usage is TRBJ1-3, with D perhaps TRBD1 (6 bases). The CDR3 runs to 14 residues. V dropped 8 bases and J dropped 4 bases, with 15 bases sitting between them. CDR3 nucleotide sequence: TGTGCCAGCCGCCCCGGGACAAACGGAAACACCATATATTTT. Protein: CASRPGTNGNTIYF.

Many counts were recorded for this clonotype. This CDR3 is CASSPAQGTDTQYF. The CDR3 nucleotides are TGTGCCAGCAGCCCCGCACAGGGCACAGATACGCAGTATTTT. This rearrangement joins TRBV7-9 to TRBJ2-3; perhaps TRBD1 as D (5 bases). CDR3 length equals 14 residues. The V gene's germline CDR1 is SEHNR and CDR2 FQNEAQ (reference sequence). V gave up 5 bases and J gave up 1 base, with 10 bases separating them.

The chain joins TRBV3-1 to TRBJ2-2; D tentatively reads TRBD1 or TRBD2 (5 bases each). The germline V and J ends were trimmed by 4 bases and 5 bases, with 14 bases remaining between them. Germline CDR1 reads LGHDT; CDR2 reads YNNKEL (reference sequence). This CDR3 is built from 15 residues. The CDR3 reads CASSPIGAGTGELFF. DNA of the CDR3: TGTGCCAGCAGCCCTATCGGGGCCGGGACCGGGGAGCTGTTTTTT.

This clonotype was recorded many times. This chain joins TRBV20-1 and TRBJ2-1; the D gene is possibly TRBD2 (6 bases). The V end lost 0 bases, the J end lost 1 base, and 10 bases lay between the germline ends. The CDR3 extends over 15 amino acids. CDR1 and CDR2 (germline): DFQATT, SNEGSKA (reference sequence). DNA for the CDR3: TGCAGTGCTAGAGAGGAACGGGGGTCCTACAATGAGCAGTTCTTC. Its translation: CSAREERGSYNEQFF.